This T cell receptor (beta chain) was identified during a study of T cell responses to AZD1222 COVID-19 vaccine. This clone was counted a single time. No antigen is known for it. Study-wide findings and caveats: Donors skewed white British and female; clonal diversity was possibly underestimated. Baseline seropositives among AZD1222 recipients totaled only 5 to 7. Targeting of unmutated variant regions was reportedly seen in nearly half of spike-specific TCRs.

CDR3 size: 17 residues. V was clipped by 7 bases and J by 3 bases; unmatched bases: 13. CDR1 LNHDA and CDR2 SQIVND come from the germline V gene (reference sequence). The table came from immunoSEQ multiplex PCR; TCRdb's copy has only in-frame clones and leaves some out. The sample lists about 59,000 clones; nearly 90% were seen once. Samples with a second dose at about 4 or about 12 weeks were pooled together. The genes are TRBV19 and TRBJ1-2, with 11 bases identical to TRBD1. The receptor comes from an adult who received the AZD1222 COVID-19 vaccine. The source was peripheral blood, collected 28 days after the second AZD1222 dose. The CDR3 sequence is CASNRNPGTGGDYGYTF. The CDR3 nucleotides are TGTGCCAGTAACAGGAACCCCGGGACAGGGGGGGACTATGGCTACACCTTC.